The 2 T cell receptor beta chains presented below share a single source sample, sequenced in a study of T cells in Graves' hyperthyroidism and ophthalmopathy. Amplification yielded TCR beta CDR3 regions, with RNA transcripts as the source. A first-round RT-PCR of the TCR CDR3 used the HTBI primer set. TCRdb recomputed calls from the multiplex PCR reads with MiXCR, one row per CDR3 protein. Found here are almost 600,000 distinct CDR3 sequences, about 45% of them singletons; the top ten hold around 7.7%. The sample comprised peripheral blood or thyroid tissue (not recorded which). All receptors come from a woman between 18 and 29 years old with Graves' hyperthyroidism.

This clonotype came up many times. The chain combines TRBV20-1 with TRBJ1-1; D unresolved. The CDR3 extends over 13 amino acids. The germline V gene encodes CDR1 DFQATT and CDR2 SNEGSKA (reference sequence). V was cut by 3 bases and J by 1 base, with 9 bases left in between. CDR3 bases: TGCAGTGCTAGTAGGGCTACGAACACTGAAGCTTTCTTT. It yields the protein CSASRATNTEAFF.

This clonotype was counted only a few times. V usage is TRBV7-3 and J usage is TRBJ2-7; 15 positions agree with TRBD2. Near its end, the DNA agrees better with TRBJ2-1, so the J call may be wrong. Germline V gives CDR1 SGHTA, CDR2 FQGTGA. The CDR3 is 19 amino acids. CDR3 loop: CASSVGTSGRRSSYNEQFF. CDR3 nucleotide sequence: TGTGCCAGCAGCGTCGGGACTAGCGGGAGGAGGAGCTCCTACAATGAGCAGTTCTTC.